The clone carrying this TCR beta chain has only a few counts. TCRdb re-called the PCR reads through MiXCR, storing one row per CDR3 protein. Of 15,000 to 20,000 distinct CDR3 sequences detected, approximately 32% appear once; the ten largest clones hold less than 2%. The data originate from a study of regulatory and conventional T cells in breast cancer. The specimen sequenced was conventional T cells from blood. This sequence originates from a female donor in good health.

The chain's CDR3 is CASSPKPRLAGDVNEQFF. In DNA form, the CDR3 reads TGTGCCAGCAGCCCTAAACCAAGACTAGCGGGAGACGTCAATGAGCAGTTCTTC. The chain combines TRBV6-5 with TRBJ2-1, with 12 bases that match TRBD2. Germline values: CDR1 MNHEY, CDR2 SVGAGI. The CDR3 covers 18 residues. V lost 6 bases and J lost 6; bases outside the gene matches: 15.